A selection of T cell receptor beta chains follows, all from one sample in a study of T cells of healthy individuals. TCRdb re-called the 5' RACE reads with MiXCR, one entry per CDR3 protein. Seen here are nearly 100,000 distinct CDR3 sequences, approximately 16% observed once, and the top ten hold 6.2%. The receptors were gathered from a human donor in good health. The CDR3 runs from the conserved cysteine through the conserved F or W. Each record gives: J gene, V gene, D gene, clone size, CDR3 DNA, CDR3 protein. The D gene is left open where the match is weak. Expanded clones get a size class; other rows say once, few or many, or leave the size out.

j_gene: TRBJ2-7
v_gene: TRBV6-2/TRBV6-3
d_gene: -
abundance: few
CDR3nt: TGTGCCAGCACCTACACGGGACACCCCTCCTACGAGCAGTACTTC
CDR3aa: CASTYTGHPSYEQYF

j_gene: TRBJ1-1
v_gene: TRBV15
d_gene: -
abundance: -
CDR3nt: TGTGCCACTTATCTGAACACTGAAGCTTTCTTT
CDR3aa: CATYLNTEAFF

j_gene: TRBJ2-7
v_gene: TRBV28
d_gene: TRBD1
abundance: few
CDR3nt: TGTGCCAGCAGTCTCCGACAGGGTAGGGGTCGGGAGCAGTACTTC
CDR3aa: CASSLRQGRGREQYF

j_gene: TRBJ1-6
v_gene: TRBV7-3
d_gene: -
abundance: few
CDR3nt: TGTGCCAGCAGCTTAAATAGCGGGGGTTATAATTCACCCCTCCACTTT
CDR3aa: CASSLNSGGYNSPLHF

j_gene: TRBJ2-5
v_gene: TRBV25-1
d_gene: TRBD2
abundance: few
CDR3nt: TGTGCCAGCAAGGACGGGAGGGGTGGGGAGACCCAGTACTTC
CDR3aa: CASKDGRGGETQYF

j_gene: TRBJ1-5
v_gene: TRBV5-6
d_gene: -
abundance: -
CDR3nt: TGTGCCAGCAGCTTTTTGTATAGCAATCAGCCCCAGCATTTT
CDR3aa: CASSFLYSNQPQHF

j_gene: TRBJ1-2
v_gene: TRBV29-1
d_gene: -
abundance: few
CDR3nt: TGCAGCGTTACGGACGGCTATGGCTACACCTTC
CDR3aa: CSVTDGYGYTF

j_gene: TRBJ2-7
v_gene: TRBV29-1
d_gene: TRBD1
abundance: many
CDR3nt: TGCAGCGTTGTGGGGACAGCCGACTACGAGCAGTACTTC
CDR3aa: CSVVGTADYEQYF

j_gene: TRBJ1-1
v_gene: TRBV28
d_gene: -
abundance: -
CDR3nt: TGTGCCAGCAGTCCTCCGGGACCAATAAGGAAGAACACTGAAGCTTTCTTT
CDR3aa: CASSPPGPIRKNTEAFF

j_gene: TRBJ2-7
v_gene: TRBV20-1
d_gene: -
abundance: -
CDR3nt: TGCAGTGCTAGTCCCGGGCCAGCCTACGAGCAGTACTTC
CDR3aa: CSASPGPAYEQYF

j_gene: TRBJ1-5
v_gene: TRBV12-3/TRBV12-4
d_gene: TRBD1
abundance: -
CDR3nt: TGTGCCAGCGGTTTCGTCAGGGGGCGACAGCCCCAGCATTTT
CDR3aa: CASGFVRGRQPQHF

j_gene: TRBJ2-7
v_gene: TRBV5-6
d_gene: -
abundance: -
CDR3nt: TGTGCCAGCAGCATAGCCCTAGCCGTTGAATGGTCCTACGAGCAGTACTTC
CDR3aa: CASSIALAVEWSYEQYF

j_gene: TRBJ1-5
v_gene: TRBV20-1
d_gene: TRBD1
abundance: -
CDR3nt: TGCAGTGCCCCGACAGGGAGCAATCAGCCCCAGCATTTT
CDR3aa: CSAPTGSNQPQHF

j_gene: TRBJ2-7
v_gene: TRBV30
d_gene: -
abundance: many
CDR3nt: TGTGCCTGGACGCGCAGGATACCCTACGAGCAGTACTTC
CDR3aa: CAWTRRIPYEQYF

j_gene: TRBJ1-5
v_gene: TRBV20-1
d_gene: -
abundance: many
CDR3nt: TGCAGTGCTAGTAAACTCAATCAGCCCCAGCATTTT
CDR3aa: CSASKLNQPQHF

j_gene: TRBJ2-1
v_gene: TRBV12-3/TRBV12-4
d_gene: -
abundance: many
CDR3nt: TGTGCCAGCAGTCCTGGGGCCGGCTCCTACAATGAGCAGTTCTTC
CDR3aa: CASSPGAGSYNEQFF

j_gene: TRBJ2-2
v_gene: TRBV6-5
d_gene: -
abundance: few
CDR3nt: TGTGCCAGCAGCCCGGGGGGCCCAAGCACCGGGGAGCTGTTTTTT
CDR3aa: CASSPGGPSTGELFF

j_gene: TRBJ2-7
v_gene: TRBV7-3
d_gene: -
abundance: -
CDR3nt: TGTGCCAGCAGCTGGGAACGATACGAAGAGCAGTACTTC
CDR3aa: CASSWERYEEQYF

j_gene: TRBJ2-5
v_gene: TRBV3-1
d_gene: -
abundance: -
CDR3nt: TGTGCCAGCAGCCAAGGATGGGGACTTTTCAAAGAGACCCAGTACTTC
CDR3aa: CASSQGWGLFKETQYF

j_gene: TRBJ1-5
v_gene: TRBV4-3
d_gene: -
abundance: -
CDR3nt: TGCGCCAGCAGCCAAGATCTTGGTTCACAGAATCAGCCCCAGCATTTT
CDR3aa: CASSQDLGSQNQPQHF

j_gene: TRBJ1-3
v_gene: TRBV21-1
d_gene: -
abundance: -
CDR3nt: TGTGCCAGCAGCAATTGGCGTCCGTCCTCTGGAAACACCATATATTTT
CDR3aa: CASSNWRPSSGNTIYF

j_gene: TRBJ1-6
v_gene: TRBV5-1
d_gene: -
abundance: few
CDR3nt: TGCGCCAGCAGCTTCGGGACAAGGGTTAATTCACCCCTCCACTTT
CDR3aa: CASSFGTRVNSPLHF

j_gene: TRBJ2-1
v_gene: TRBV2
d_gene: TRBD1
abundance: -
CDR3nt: TGTGCCAGCAGTGGGGACAGGAGTCCTTACAATGAGCAGTTCTTC
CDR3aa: CASSGDRSPYNEQFF

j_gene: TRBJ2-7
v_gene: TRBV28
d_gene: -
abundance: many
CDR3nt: TGTGCCAGCAGTACCCTCAGGGGCTCCTACGAGCAGTACTTC
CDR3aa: CASSTLRGSYEQYF

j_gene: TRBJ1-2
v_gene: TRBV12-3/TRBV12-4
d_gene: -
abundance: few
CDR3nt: TGTGCCAGCAGCTCCCAAGGAGGGTACTATGGCTACACCTTC
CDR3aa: CASSSQGGYYGYTF

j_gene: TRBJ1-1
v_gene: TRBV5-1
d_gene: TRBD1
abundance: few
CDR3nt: TGCGCCAGCAGCCCAGGGGGTCTGAACACTGAAGCTTTCTTT
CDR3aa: CASSPGGLNTEAFF

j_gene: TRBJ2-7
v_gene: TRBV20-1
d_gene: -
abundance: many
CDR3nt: TGCAGTGCTAGAGGGGGGGCGCGTTCATTCTACGAGCAGTACTTC
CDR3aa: CSARGGARSFYEQYF

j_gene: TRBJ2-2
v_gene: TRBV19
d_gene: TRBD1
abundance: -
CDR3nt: TGTGCCTGCCGGGACAGGAACACCGGGGAGCTGTTTTTT
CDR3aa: CACRDRNTGELFF

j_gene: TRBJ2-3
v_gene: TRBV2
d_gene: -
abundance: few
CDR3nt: TGTGCCAGCAGATCTGGACAAACTAGCACAGATACGCAGTATTTT
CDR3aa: CASRSGQTSTDTQYF

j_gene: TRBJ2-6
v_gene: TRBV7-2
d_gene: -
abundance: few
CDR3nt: TGTGCCAGCAGCTCTCGGATCTCTGGGGCCAACGTCCTGACTTTC
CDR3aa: CASSSRISGANVLTF

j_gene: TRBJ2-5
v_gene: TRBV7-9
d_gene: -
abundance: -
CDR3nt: TGTGCCAGCAGCCCCCCCGGGCTACCTCCCGCCCAGTACTTC
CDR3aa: CASSPPGLPPAQYF

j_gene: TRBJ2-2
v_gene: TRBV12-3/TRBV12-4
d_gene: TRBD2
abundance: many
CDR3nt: TGTGCCAGCAGTTTGGGGGGAGGGGTAAGCACCGGGGAGCTGTTTTTT
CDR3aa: CASSLGGGVSTGELFF

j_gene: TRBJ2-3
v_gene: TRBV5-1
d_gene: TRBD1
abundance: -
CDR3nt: TGCGCCAGCAGCTCACGGGACAGGGGGACAGATACGCAGTATTTT
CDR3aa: CASSSRDRGTDTQYF

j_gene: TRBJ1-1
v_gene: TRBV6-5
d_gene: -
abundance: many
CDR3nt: TGTGCCAGCAGTTACTCAGGGGTGAACATGAACACTGAAGCTTTCTTT
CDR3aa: CASSYSGVNMNTEAFF

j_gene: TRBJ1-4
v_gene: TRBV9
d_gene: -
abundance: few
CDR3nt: TGTGCCAGCAGCGTCGGGACGGCAACTAATGAAAAACTGTTTTTT
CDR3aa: CASSVGTATNEKLFF

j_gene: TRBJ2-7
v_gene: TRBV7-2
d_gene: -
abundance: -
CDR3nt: TGTGCCAGCAGCCGAGCCTTGATGGAGCAGTACTTC
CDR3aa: CASSRALMEQYF

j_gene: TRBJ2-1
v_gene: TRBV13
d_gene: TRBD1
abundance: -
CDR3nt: TGTGCCAGCCGGACAGGCCATGAGCAGTTCTTC
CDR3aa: CASRTGHEQFF

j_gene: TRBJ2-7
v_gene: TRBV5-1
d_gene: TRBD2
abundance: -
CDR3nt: TGCGCCAGCAGCTTCGATAGCGGGGGGAGCTCCTACGAGCAGTACTTC
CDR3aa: CASSFDSGGSSYEQYF

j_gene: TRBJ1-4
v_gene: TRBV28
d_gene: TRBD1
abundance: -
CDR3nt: TGTGCCAGCAGTTTGGACAGGGCTCATGCTGAAAAACTGTTTTTT
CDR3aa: CASSLDRAHAEKLFF

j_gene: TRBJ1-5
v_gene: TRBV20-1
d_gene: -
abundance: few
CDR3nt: TGCAGTATCAAAAGGGGCAGGAATCAGCCCCAGCATTTT
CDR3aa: CSIKRGRNQPQHF

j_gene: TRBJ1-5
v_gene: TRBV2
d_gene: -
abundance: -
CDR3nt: TGTGCCAGCAGGCTACAGGTAAATCAGCCCCAGCATTTT
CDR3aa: CASRLQVNQPQHF